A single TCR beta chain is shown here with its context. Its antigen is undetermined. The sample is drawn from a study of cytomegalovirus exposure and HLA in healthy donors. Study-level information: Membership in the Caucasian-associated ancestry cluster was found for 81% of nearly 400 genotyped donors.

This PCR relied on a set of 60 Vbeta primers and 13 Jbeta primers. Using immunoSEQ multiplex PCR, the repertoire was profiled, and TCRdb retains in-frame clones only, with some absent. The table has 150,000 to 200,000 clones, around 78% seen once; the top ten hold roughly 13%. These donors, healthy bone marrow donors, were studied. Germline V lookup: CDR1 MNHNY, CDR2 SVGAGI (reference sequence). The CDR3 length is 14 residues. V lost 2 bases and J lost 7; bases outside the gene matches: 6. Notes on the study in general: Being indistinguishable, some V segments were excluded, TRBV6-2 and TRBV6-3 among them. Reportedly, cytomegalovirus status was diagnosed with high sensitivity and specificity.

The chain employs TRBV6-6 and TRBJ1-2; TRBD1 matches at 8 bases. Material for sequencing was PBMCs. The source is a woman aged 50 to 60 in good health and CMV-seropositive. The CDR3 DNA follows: TGTGCCAGCAGTTACGGGCAGGGGGCGGGTGGCTACACCTTC. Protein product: CASSYGQGAGGYTF.